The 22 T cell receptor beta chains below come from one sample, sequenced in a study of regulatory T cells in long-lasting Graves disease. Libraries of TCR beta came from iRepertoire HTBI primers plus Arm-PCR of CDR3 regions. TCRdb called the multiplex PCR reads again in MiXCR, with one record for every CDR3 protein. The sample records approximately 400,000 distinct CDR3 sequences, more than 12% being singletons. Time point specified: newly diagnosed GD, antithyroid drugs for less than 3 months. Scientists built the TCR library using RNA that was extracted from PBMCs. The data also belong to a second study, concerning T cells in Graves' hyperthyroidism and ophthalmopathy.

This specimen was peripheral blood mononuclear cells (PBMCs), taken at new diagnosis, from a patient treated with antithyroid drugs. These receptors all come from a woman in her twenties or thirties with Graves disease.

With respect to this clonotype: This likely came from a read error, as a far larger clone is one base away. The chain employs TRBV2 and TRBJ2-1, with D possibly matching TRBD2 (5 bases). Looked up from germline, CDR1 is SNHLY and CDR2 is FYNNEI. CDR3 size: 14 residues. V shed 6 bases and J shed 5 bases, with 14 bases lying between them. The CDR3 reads CASRLEVADNEQFF. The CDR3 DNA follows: TGTGCCAGCAGACTGGAGGTGGCTGACAATGAGCAGTTCTTC.

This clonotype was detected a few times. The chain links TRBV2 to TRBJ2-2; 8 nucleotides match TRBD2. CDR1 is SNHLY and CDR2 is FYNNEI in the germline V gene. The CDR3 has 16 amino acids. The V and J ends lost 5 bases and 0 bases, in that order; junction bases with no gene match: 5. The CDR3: CASSRIAGPNTGELFF. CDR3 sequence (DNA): TGTGCCAGCAGTAGGATAGCGGGGCCGAACACCGGGGAGCTGTTTTTT.

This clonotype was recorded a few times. CDR3 sequence (DNA): TGTGCCAGCAGCTTAGGGGAAACTGCAACTAATGAAAAACTGTTTTTT. This sequence encodes CASSLGETATNEKLFF. The chain has TRBV7-9 and TRBJ1-4; D is uncertain. The germline CDR1 and CDR2 sequences are SEHNR and FQNEAQ (reference sequence). V lost 1 base, J lost 0 bases, and 9 bases lay in between. CDR3 length: 16 amino acids.

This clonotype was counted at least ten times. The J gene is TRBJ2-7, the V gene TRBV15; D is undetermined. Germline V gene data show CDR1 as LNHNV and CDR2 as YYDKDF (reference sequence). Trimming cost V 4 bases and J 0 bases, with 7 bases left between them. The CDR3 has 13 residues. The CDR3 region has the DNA TGTGCCACCAGCAATGACGACTCCTACGAGCAGTACTTC. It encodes CATSNDDSYEQYF.

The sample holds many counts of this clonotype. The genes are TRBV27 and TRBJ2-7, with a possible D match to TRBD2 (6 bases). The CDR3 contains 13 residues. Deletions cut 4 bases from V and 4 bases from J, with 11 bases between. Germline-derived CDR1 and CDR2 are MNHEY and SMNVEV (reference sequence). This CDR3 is CASSWGERYEQYF. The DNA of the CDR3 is TGTGCCAGCAGTTGGGGGGAGAGGTACGAGCAGTACTTC.

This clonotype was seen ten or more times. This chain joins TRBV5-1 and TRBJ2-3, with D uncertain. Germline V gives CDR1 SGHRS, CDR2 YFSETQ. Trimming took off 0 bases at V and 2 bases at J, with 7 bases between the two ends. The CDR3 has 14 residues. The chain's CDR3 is CASSLASPTDTQYF. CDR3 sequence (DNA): TGCGCCAGCAGCTTGGCGAGTCCCACAGATACGCAGTATTTT. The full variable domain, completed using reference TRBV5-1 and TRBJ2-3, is KAGVTQTPRYLIKTRGQQVTLSCSPISGHRSVSWYQQTPGQGLQFLFEYFSETQRNKGNFPGRFSGRQFSNSRSEMNVSTLELGDSALYLCASSLASPTDTQYFGPGTRLTVL.

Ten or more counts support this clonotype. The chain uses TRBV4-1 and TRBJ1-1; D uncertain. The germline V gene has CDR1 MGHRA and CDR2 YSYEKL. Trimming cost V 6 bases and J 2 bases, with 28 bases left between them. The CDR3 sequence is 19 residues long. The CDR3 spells CASRHKTFGAPGVNTEAFF. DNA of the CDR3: TGCGCCAGCAGACACAAAACCTTCGGCGCCCCGGGAGTTAACACTGAAGCTTTCTTT.

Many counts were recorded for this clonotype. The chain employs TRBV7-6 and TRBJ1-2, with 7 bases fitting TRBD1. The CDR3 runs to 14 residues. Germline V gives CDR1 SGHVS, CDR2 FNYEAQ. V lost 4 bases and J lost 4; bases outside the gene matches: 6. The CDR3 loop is CASSSLQGTYGYTF. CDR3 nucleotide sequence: TGTGCCAGCAGCTCCTTACAGGGGACCTATGGCTACACCTTC.

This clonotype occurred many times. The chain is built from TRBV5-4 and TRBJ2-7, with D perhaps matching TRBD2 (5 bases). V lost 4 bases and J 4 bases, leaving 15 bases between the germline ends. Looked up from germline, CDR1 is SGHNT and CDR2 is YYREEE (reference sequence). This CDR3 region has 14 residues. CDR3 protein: CASSTGGGRYEQYF. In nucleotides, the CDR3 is TGTGCCAGCAGCACCGGAGGAGGTCGGTACGAGCAGTACTTC.

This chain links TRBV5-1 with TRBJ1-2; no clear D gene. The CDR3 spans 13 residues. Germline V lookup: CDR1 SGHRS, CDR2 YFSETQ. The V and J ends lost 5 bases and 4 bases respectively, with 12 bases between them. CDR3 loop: CASRVRQAYGYTF. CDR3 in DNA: TGCGCCAGCAGAGTCCGGCAGGCCTATGGCTACACCTTC.

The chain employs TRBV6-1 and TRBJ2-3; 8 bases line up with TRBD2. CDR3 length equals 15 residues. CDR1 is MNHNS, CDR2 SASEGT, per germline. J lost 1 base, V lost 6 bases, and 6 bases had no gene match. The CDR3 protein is CASSMELAGTDTQYF. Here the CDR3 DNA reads TGTGCCAGCAGCATGGAACTAGCGGGCACAGATACGCAGTATTTT.

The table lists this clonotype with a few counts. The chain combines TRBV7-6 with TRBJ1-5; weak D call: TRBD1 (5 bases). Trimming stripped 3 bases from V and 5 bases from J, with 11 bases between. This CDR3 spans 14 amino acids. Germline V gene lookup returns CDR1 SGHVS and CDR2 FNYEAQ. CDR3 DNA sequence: TGTGCCAGCAGCTTCGGGGGGGAGGATCAGCCCCAGCATTTT. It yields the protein CASSFGGEDQPQHF.

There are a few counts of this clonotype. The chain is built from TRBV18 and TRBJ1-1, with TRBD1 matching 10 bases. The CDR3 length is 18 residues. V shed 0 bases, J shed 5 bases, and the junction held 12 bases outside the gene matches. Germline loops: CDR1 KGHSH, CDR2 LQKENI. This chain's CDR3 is CASSPPGTGVYAGTEAFF. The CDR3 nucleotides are TGTGCCAGCTCACCACCCGGGACAGGGGTTTATGCCGGAACTGAAGCTTTCTTT.

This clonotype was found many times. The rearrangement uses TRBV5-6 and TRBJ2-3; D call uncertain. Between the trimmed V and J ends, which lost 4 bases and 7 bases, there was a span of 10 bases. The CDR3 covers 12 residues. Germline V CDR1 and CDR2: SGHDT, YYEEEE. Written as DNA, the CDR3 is TGTGCCAGCAGCAGTGGAAGGAATACGCAGTATTTT. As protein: CASSSGRNTQYF.

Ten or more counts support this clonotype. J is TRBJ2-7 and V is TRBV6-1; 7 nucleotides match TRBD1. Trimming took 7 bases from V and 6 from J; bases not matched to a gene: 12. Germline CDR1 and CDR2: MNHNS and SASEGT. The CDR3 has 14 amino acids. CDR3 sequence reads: CASTRTGPVSEQYF. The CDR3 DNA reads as TGTGCCAGCACTCGGACAGGTCCGGTATCCGAGCAGTACTTC.

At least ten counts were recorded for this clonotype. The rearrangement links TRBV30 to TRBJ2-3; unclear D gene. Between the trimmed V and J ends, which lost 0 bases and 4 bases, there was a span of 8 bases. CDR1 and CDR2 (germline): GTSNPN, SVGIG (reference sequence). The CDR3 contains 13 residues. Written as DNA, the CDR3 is TGTGCCTGGAGTGTACGAGGCCCAGATACGCAGTATTTT. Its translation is CAWSVRGPDTQYF.

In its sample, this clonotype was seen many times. The CDR3 region is CAWSDGNYGYTF. The CDR3 DNA reads as TGTGCCTGGAGCGACGGTAACTATGGCTACACCTTC. This chain joins TRBV30 and TRBJ1-2; D not resolved. CDR1 and CDR2 (germline): GTSNPN, SVGIG (reference sequence). There are 12 residues in the CDR3. The V end lost 3 bases, the J end lost 1 base, and 6 bases lay between the germline ends.

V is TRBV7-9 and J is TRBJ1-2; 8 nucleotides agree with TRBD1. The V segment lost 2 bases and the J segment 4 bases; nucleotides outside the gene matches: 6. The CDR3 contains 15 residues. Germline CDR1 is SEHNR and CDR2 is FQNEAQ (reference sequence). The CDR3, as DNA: TGTGCCAGCAGCTTATCAGGGGGCGAAGTCTATGGCTACACCTTC. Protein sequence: CASSLSGGEVYGYTF.

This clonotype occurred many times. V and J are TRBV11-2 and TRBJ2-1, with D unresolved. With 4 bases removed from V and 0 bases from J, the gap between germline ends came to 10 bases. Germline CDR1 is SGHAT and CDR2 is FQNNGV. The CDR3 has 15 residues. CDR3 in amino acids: CASSSLIGSYNEQFF. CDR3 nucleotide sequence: TGTGCCAGCAGCTCCCTTATCGGCTCCTACAATGAGCAGTTCTTC.

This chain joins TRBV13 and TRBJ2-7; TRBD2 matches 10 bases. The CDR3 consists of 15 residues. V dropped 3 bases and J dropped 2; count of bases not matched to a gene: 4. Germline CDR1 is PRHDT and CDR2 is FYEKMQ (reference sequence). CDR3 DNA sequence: TGTGCCAGCAGCTTCGGGCTAGCGGGAGCCTACGAGCAGTACTTC. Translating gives CASSFGLAGAYEQYF.

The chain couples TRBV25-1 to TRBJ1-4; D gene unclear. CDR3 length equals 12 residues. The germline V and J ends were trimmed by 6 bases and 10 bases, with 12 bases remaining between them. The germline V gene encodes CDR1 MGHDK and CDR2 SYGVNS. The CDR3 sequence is CASSALGGKLFF. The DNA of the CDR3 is TGTGCCAGCAGCGCCCTCGGCGGAAAACTGTTTTTT.

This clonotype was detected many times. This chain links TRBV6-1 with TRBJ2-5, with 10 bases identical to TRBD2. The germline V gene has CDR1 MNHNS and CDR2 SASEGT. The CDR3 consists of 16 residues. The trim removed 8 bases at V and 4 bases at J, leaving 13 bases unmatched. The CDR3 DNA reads TGTGCCAGCGGGCCCGTGAGCGGGAGGGGCGTAGAGACCCAGTACTTC. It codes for CASGPVSGRGVETQYF.